One and the same sample provided the 29 T cell receptor beta chains below, sequenced in a study of T cell changes during pregnancy in multiple sclerosis. The table came from immunoSEQ multiplex PCR; TCRdb's copy has only in-frame clones and leaves some out. The sample gives some 96,000 clones, roughly 90% of which show up once; just under 2% is in the top ten. The sample in question was peripheral blood, obtained after pregnancy. These receptors originate from a female donor with multiple sclerosis, enrolled in a pregnancy study.

The gene calls are TRBV7-3 and TRBJ2-2; D ambiguous. The CDR3 is made up of 15 amino acids. The V end was cut by 6 bases, the J end by 4 bases, with 15 bases between. Germline CDR1 is SGHTA and CDR2 is FQGTGA. CDR3 in amino acids: CASRTSTVGTGELFF. The CDR3 nucleotides read TGTGCCAGCAGAACCTCAACAGTAGGCACCGGGGAGCTGTTTTTT.

The genes are TRBV7-9 and TRBJ1-1; the D is unclear. This CDR3 has 17 amino acids. Germline V gene lookup returns CDR1 SEHNR and CDR2 FQNEAQ (reference sequence). Trimming removed 2 bases from V and 7 bases from J, with 23 bases in between. The DNA for the CDR3 is TGTGCCAGCAGCTTAATTTCGTCAGAATTTCTGGCGGGTGAAGCTTTCTTT. This codes for CASSLISSEFLAGEAFF.

The gene calls are TRBV29-1 and TRBJ2-1; TRBD1 aligns across 10 bases. Germline V gene data show CDR1 as SQVTM and CDR2 as ANQGSEA. J was trimmed by 6 bases and V by 3 bases; bases with no gene match: 5. The CDR3 loop spans 14 amino acids. The CDR3 DNA follows: TGCAGCGTTGAGAGGGGGACAGGGGTCAATGAGCAGTTCTTC. Its translation is CSVERGTGVNEQFF.

This clone has a handful of counts. The chain recombines TRBV9 with TRBJ2-5; TRBD1 aligns across 11 bases. J gave up 1 base and V 3 bases, and 5 bases lay outside the gene matches. This CDR3 has 16 amino acids. CDR1 SGDLS and CDR2 YYNGEE come from the germline V gene. CDR3 in DNA: TGTGCCAGCAGCGCCCGGGACAGGGGGGCCCAAGAGACCCAGTACTTC. It specifies CASSARDRGAQETQYF.

The V gene is TRBV4-3, the J gene TRBJ1-4; D is undetermined. V gave up 0 bases and J gave up 8 bases, with 10 bases separating them. CDR3 length equals 14 residues. Per germline, CDR1 LGHNA and CDR2 YSLEER. This CDR3 reads CASSQDLVYEKLFF. The CDR3 DNA is TGCGCCAGCAGCCAAGATCTGGTCTACGAAAAACTGTTTTTT.

This chain uses TRBV5-1 with TRBJ1-1; 8 bases fit TRBD1. The CDR3 covers 14 residues. Looked up from germline, CDR1 is SGHRS and CDR2 is YFSETQ. V shed 3 bases, J shed 4 bases, and the junction held 5 bases outside the gene matches. CDR3 DNA: TGCGCCAGCAGCTCGACAGGGGACGGCACTGAAGCTTTCTTT. Translating it yields CASSSTGDGTEAFF.

The chain links TRBV7-2 to TRBJ2-7; D is unclear. Germline V gives CDR1 SGHTA, CDR2 FQGNSA. CDR3 length: 13 residues. Trimming took 5 bases from V and 2 from J, leaving 10 bases between them. DNA for the CDR3: TGTGCCAGCAGCCCCCCCACTCCCTACGAGCAGTACTTC. This encodes CASSPPTPYEQYF.

A single count supports this clone. This rearrangement joins TRBV2 to TRBJ1-6; 8 positions match TRBD1. The CDR3 loop spans 15 amino acids. Germline CDR1 SNHLY, CDR2 FYNNEI. Unmatched junction bases numbered 5, after V lost 4 bases and J lost 6 bases. The CDR3 sequence: CASSGSTGGNSPLHF. The CDR3 DNA sequence: TGTGCCAGCAGTGGATCAACAGGGGGTAATTCACCCCTCCACTTT.

The rearrangement uses TRBV6-5 and TRBJ1-5; 7 bases are a match to TRBD1. The trim removed 5 bases at V and 4 bases at J, leaving 5 bases unmatched. This CDR3 has 14 amino acids. Per germline, CDR1 MNHEY and CDR2 SVGAGI. The CDR3 coding sequence is TGTGCCAGCAGTGATCAGGGGGTAAATCAGCCCCAGCATTTT. Its protein product is CASSDQGVNQPQHF.

The J gene is TRBJ2-2, the V gene TRBV15; maybe TRBD1 (6 bases). CDR1 is LNHNV and CDR2 is YYDKDF in the germline V gene (reference sequence). Deletions cut 4 bases from V and 1 base from J, with 7 bases between. This CDR3 spans 14 amino acids. The CDR3 DNA reads as TGTGCCACCAGCAAGACAGGGAACACCGGGGAGCTGTTTTTT. Amino acid sequence: CATSKTGNTGELFF.

The chain couples TRBV30 to TRBJ2-7, with 7 nucleotides matching TRBD2. Germline-derived CDR1 and CDR2 are GTSNPN and SVGIG (reference sequence). The CDR3 extends over 13 amino acids. The trim removed 0 bases at V and 7 bases at J, leaving 6 bases unmatched. This CDR3 is CAWSVAREGEQYF. CDR3 sequence (DNA): TGTGCCTGGAGTGTAGCAAGGGAGGGGGAGCAGTACTTC.

V gene TRBV13 combines with J gene TRBJ2-5; 9 positions match TRBD2. Germline V gives CDR1 PRHDT, CDR2 FYEKMQ (reference sequence). V gave up 5 bases and J gave up 0 bases; unmatched junction bases: 10. CDR3 length equals 17 residues. DNA of the CDR3: TGTGCCAGCAGCGTCAGTAGCGGGGGCCGGTACCAAGAGACCCAGTACTTC. Residues: CASSVSSGGRYQETQYF.

The V call is TRBV10-3, the J call TRBJ2-7; 8 positions agree with TRBD1. The V gene end was trimmed by 6 bases and the J gene end by 1 base; junction bases not matched to a gene: 8. Germline CDR1 reads ENHRY; CDR2 reads SYGVKD. The CDR3 length is 15 residues. The CDR3 DNA sequence: TGTGCCATCAGCCCTGGACAGGGATTGTCCTACGAGCAGTACTTC. It is translated as CAISPGQGLSYEQYF.

This clone was picked up a small number of times. The genes are TRBV27 and TRBJ2-7, with D possibly being TRBD2 (6 bases). Per germline, CDR1 MNHEY and CDR2 SMNVEV (reference sequence). Trimming removed 6 bases at V and 0 bases at J, with 12 bases between. The CDR3 sequence is 14 residues long. CDR3: CASSRGSSSYEQYF. The CDR3 nucleotides are TGTGCCAGCAGCCGGGGGTCCAGCTCCTACGAGCAGTACTTC.

The chain couples TRBV15 to TRBJ2-7, with 7 bases matching TRBD2. Looked up from germline, CDR1 is LNHNV and CDR2 is YYDKDF (reference sequence). The CDR3 loop spans 13 amino acids. V lost 3 bases and J lost 3; bases outside the gene matches: 2. The CDR3 loop is CATSRGGVYEQYF. In nucleotides, the CDR3 is TGTGCCACCAGCAGGGGGGGGGTCTACGAGCAGTACTTC.

This clone has just one count. The rearrangement links TRBV5-1 to TRBJ1-4; the D gene is possibly TRBD1 (6 bases). Trimming left V 0 bases short and J 7 bases short, with 10 bases between. Looked up from germline, CDR1 is SGHRS and CDR2 is YFSETQ. The CDR3 is 14 residues long. The CDR3 DNA is TGCGCCAGCAGCTTGGGGGACACGGGTGAAAAACTGTTTTTT. Amino acid sequence: CASSLGDTGEKLFF.

This rearrangement joins TRBV7-3 to TRBJ2-7; 7 positions agree with TRBD2. CDR1 and CDR2 (germline): SGHTA, FQGTGA. The CDR3 extends over 14 amino acids. V lost 2 bases, J lost 2 bases, and 3 bases stayed unmatched. The CDR3, as DNA: TGTGCCAGCAGCTTAGGGGCGGGAGCCTACGAGCAGTACTTC. Protein: CASSLGAGAYEQYF.

The gene calls are TRBV28 and TRBJ1-2; D not resolved. V lost 2 bases, J lost 6 bases, and 13 bases lay in between. Germline lookup yields CDR1 MDHEN and CDR2 SYDVKM. The CDR3 has 14 amino acids. The CDR3: CASSLEAGVHGYTF. The CDR3 DNA follows: TGTGCCAGCAGTTTAGAGGCCGGGGTTCATGGCTACACCTTC.

Concerning this clone itself: A junction end diverges from the germline sequence, so it may reflect a read error. The chain uses TRBV4-1 and TRBJ1-1; no reliable D call. This CDR3 is built from 15 residues. Germline CDR1 and CDR2: MGHRA and YSYEKL. CDR3 region: CASSQVEMAGLALLF. CDR3 nucleotides: TGCGCCAGCAGCCAAGTGGAAATGGCTGGGCTCGCCCTGCTGTTT.

This chain connects TRBV6-1 to TRBJ1-2; D uncertain. This CDR3 is built from 12 residues. Germline V lookup: CDR1 MNHNS, CDR2 SASEGT. V lost 7 bases, J lost 2 bases, and 8 bases lay in between. CDR3 sequence reads: CASTAVNYGYTF. CDR3 bases: TGTGCCAGCACGGCGGTAAACTATGGCTACACCTTC.

This clone was detected only once. The chain carries TRBV28 and TRBJ2-2; the match to TRBD1 covers 9 bases. Germline V gives CDR1 MDHEN, CDR2 SYDVKM. There are 15 residues in the CDR3. J was trimmed by 7 bases and V by 5 bases; bases with no gene match: 8. The CDR3 DNA is TGTGCCAGCAGTACAGGGGGCGCTGGTATCGGGGAGCTGTTTTTT. This translates into CASSTGGAGIGELFF.

V and J are TRBV19 and TRBJ2-7; possibly TRBD1 for D (5 bases). Trimming stripped 4 bases from V and 3 bases from J, with 13 bases between. Germline assignment: CDR1 LNHDA and CDR2 SQIVND (reference sequence). This CDR3 spans 14 amino acids. CDR3 sequence reads: CASSTPGRDYEQYF. The CDR3 region has the DNA TGTGCCAGTAGTACTCCAGGGCGCGACTACGAGCAGTACTTC.

The V and J genes are TRBV10-3 and TRBJ2-1; the match to TRBD1 covers 9 bases. CDR1 is ENHRY, CDR2 SYGVKD, per germline. The CDR3 is 14 residues long. The V gene end was trimmed by 5 bases and the J gene end by 8 bases; junction bases not matched to a gene: 7. The chain's CDR3 is CAISPGQGFYEQFF. The CDR3 DNA is TGTGCCATCAGTCCGGGACAGGGTTTTTATGAGCAGTTCTTC.

The V gene is TRBV9, the J gene TRBJ2-2, with D unresolved. The V end was cut by 4 bases, the J end by 7 bases, with 8 bases between. This CDR3 contains 12 residues. CDR1 and CDR2 (germline): SGDLS, YYNGEE. CDR3 nucleotides: TGTGCCAGCAGCCCCCAGTTCGGGGAGCTGTTTTTT. It translates to CASSPQFGELFF.

This chain connects TRBV6-4 to TRBJ1-4, with 7 bases that match TRBD1. Germline assignment: CDR1 MRHNA and CDR2 SNTAGT. The CDR3 extends over 15 amino acids. Trimming took 3 bases from V and 8 from J; bases not matched to a gene: 9. The CDR3 is CASSEGGQPGEKLFF. CDR3 DNA: TGTGCCAGCAGTGAAGGGGGACAGCCCGGCGAAAAACTGTTTTTT.

The rearrangement links TRBV7-8 to TRBJ2-7; 10 bases match TRBD1. This CDR3 has 17 amino acids. The germline V gene encodes CDR1 SGHVS and CDR2 FQNEAQ. Trimming cost V 5 bases and J 4 bases; bases outside gene matches: 14. As DNA, the CDR3 is TGTGCCAGCAGCCTCCCCGCAGGGACAGGGGATTTATACGAGCAGTACTTC. Translated: CASSLPAGTGDLYEQYF. The full variable domain, with the rest looked up from reference TRBV7-8 and TRBJ2-7, is GAGVSQSPRYKVAKRGQDVALRCDPISGHVSLFWYQQALGQGPEFLTYFQNEAQLDKSGLPSDRFFAERPEGSVSTLKIQRTQQEDSAVYLCASSLPAGTGDLYEQYFGPGTRLTVT.

The J gene is TRBJ2-7, the V gene TRBV15, with a weak D call TRBD1 (7 bases). CDR1 and CDR2 from the germline V gene are LNHNV and YYDKDF (reference sequence). The V end was cut by 3 bases, the J end by 0 bases, with 15 bases between. CDR3 length equals 16 residues. CDR3 in amino acids: CATSRRGAGGSYEQYF. The CDR3 DNA reads TGTGCCACCAGCAGGAGGGGGGCAGGGGGCTCCTACGAGCAGTACTTC.

This chain connects TRBV6-5 to TRBJ2-1; D is unresolved. Germline CDR1 and CDR2: MNHEY and SVGAGI. Trimming removed 5 bases from V and 0 bases from J, with 5 bases in between. The CDR3 runs to 13 residues. The CDR3 region has the DNA TGTGCCAGCAGTCCGGGCTCCTACAATGAGCAGTTCTTC. This translates into CASSPGSYNEQFF.

This chain connects TRBV30 to TRBJ2-5, with 14 positions matching TRBD2. With 3 bases clipped from V and 2 bases from J, the junction kept 5 bases outside the gene matches. The germline gives CDR1 GTSNPN, CDR2 SVGIG (reference sequence). The CDR3 sequence is 16 residues long. CDR3 region: CAWSAGTSGGQETQYF. DNA for the CDR3: TGTGCCTGGAGCGCCGGGACTAGCGGGGGACAAGAGACCCAGTACTTC.